This TCR beta chain was captured by sequencing in a study of T cell clusters in autoimmune cytopenias. Each sample's input was 250 ng genomic DNA, some 40,000 genome equivalents. Regarding the study as a whole: No experiment has yet validated the function of the T cell clusters defined in silico. TRB repertoire shifts in secondary cytopenia and chronic lymphocytic leukemia mostly reflected lymphoma, not autoimmunity. Clustering suggested that physiological T cell clusters were missing in primary autoimmune cytopenia patients. Compared with active autoimmune hepatitis patients, healthy donors showed almost three-fold more exclusive TRB clusters.

Looked up from germline, CDR1 is KGHSH and CDR2 is LQKENI. The CDR3 totals 15 residues. Details on this clonotype: What it recognizes is unknown.

TRB was amplified by touch-down multiplex PCR, primer pools A and B combined. TCRdb reprocessed the multiplex PCR reads, keeping one entry per CDR3 protein, no DNA. The table lists fewer than 10,000 distinct CDR3 sequences, with around 30% in the top ten. The chain carries TRBV18 and TRBJ1-5; TCRdb selects TRBD1, and the lack of DNA leaves this call unchecked. Sequences were obtained from peripheral blood. This clonotype was obtained from a human donor with an autoimmune cytopenia or autoimmune hepatitis (not recorded which). CDR3 sequence reads: CASSPGQGAYQPQHF.